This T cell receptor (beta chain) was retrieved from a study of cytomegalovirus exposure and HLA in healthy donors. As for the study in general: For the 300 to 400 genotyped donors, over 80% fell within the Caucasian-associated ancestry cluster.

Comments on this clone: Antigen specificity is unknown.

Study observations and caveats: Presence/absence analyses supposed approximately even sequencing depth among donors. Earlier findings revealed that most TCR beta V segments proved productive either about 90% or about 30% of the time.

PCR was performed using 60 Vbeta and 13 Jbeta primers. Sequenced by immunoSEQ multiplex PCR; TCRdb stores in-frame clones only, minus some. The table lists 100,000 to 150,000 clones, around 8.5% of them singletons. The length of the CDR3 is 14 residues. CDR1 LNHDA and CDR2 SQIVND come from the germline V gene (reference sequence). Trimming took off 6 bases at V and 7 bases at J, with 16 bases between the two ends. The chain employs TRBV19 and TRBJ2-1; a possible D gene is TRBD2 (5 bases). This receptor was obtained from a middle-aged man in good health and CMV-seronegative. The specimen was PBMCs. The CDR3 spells CASSPIEGSNEQFF. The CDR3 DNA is TGTGCCAGTAGCCCGATTGAGGGTTCAAATGAGCAGTTCTTC.